This passage covers 4 T cell receptor beta chains from one sample sequenced in a study of T cells in Graves' hyperthyroidism and ophthalmopathy. The CDR3 regions of TCR beta were amplified from RNA transcripts. Primed by the HTBI set, a first-round RT-PCR was run on the TCR CDR3. TCRdb fed the multiplex PCR reads into MiXCR, producing one record per CDR3 protein. The repertoire holds around 520,000 distinct CDR3 sequences, with 11% to 15% as singletons. Sequences were obtained from blood. These receptors all stem from a woman aged 35 to 49 with Graves' hyperthyroidism.

V and J are TRBV27 and TRBJ1-2, with 10 bases matching TRBD1. The germline gives CDR1 MNHEY, CDR2 SMNVEV (reference sequence). The CDR3 sequence is 12 residues long. The CDR3 bases are TGTGCGTGTGGGACAGGGGTATATGGCTACACCTTC. This codes for CACGTGVYGYTF.

This clonotype was counted at least ten times. The chain couples TRBV28 to TRBJ1-2, with TRBD1 matching over 8 bases. The CDR3 totals 16 residues. Germline V gene sequence: CDR1 MDHEN, CDR2 SYDVKM. V lost 5 bases to trimming and J lost 2 bases; unmatched junction nucleotides: 10. The DNA of the CDR3 is TGTGCCAGCAGTATCCCCACAGGGGGTGACAACTATGGCTACACCTTC. Translated: CASSIPTGGDNYGYTF.

There are a few counts of this clonotype. The genes are TRBV15 and TRBJ2-5, with no clear D. Germline V gene sequence: CDR1 LNHNV, CDR2 YYDKDF (reference sequence). This CDR3 has 13 amino acids. V was pared by 3 bases and J by 1 base, with 6 bases between. The CDR3, as DNA: TGTGCCACCAGCAGGGATACCCAAGAGACCCAGTACTTC. Amino acids: CATSRDTQETQYF.

In its sample, this clonotype was seen a few times. The V gene is TRBV9, the J gene TRBJ2-1; 8 nucleotides align to TRBD2. The V and J ends lost 0 bases and 6 bases, in that order; junction bases with no gene match: 5. The V gene's germline CDR1 is SGDLS and CDR2 YYNGEE. The CDR3 spans 15 residues. CDR3 coding DNA: TGTGCCAGCAGCGTAGATGTAGCGGGACGCAATGAGCAGTTCTTC. Its translation: CASSVDVAGRNEQFF.